Shown below are 25 T cell receptor beta chains from a single sample sequenced in a study of shared clonotypes between healthy human individuals. Naive CD8 cells were CD45RO-negative, positively selected for CCR7, excluding terminally differentiated effector memory CD45RA+ cells. Here immunoSEQ multiplex PCR was the method, and the copy in TCRdb shows in-frame clones only, minus some. The repertoire includes some 1,900,000 clones, about 94% of them detected once, and around 1.2% sits in the top ten. Sequencing was performed on naive CD8+ T cells sorted from blood. The origin of the receptors is a man between 18 and 29 years old in good health.

This clone was counted between two and nine times. The chain has TRBV7-9 and TRBJ1-2; D is unresolved. Germline assignment: CDR1 SEHNR and CDR2 FQNEAQ (reference sequence). Between the trimmed V and J ends, which lost 5 bases and 5 bases, there was a span of 12 bases. This CDR3 is 13 amino acids long. The CDR3 loop reads CASSPSGLYGYTF. CDR3 DNA sequence: TGTGCCAGCAGCCCGTCCGGGTTATATGGCTACACCTTC.

On this clone itself: Other nucleotide sequences in the sample specify the same CDR3. The chain is built from TRBV5-1 and TRBJ2-7; 8 nucleotides line up with TRBD1. Germline V gene data show CDR1 as SGHRS and CDR2 as YFSETQ. This CDR3 spans 15 amino acids. V lost 0 bases and J lost 1; bases outside the gene matches: 3. The CDR3 DNA sequence: TGCGCCAGCAGCTTGGTACAGGGGGGATCCTACGAGCAGTACTTC. It is translated as CASSLVQGGSYEQYF. Full variable domain (remainder filled in from reference TRBV5-1 and TRBJ2-7): KAGVTQTPRYLIKTRGQQVTLSCSPISGHRSVSWYQQTPGQGLQFLFEYFSETQRNKGNFPGRFSGRQFSNSRSEMNVSTLELGDSALYLCASSLVQGGSYEQYFGPGTRLTVT.

The CDR3 loop is CAWNPGQGNTGELFF. CDR3 sequence (DNA): TGTGCCTGGAATCCGGGACAGGGAAACACCGGGGAGCTGTTTTTT. The rearrangement links TRBV30 to TRBJ2-2, with 9 bases identical to TRBD1. The CDR3 length is 15 residues. Trimming removed 4 bases from V and 2 bases from J; junction bases left unmatched: 5. Germline V gene data show CDR1 as GTSNPN and CDR2 as SVGIG (reference sequence).

The V and J genes are TRBV7-9 and TRBJ2-1, with 11 bases that match TRBD2. Per the germline V gene, CDR1 is SEHNR and CDR2 is FQNEAQ (reference sequence). After removal of 5 bases from V and 4 bases from J, the junction contained 16 bases not matched to a gene. The CDR3 consists of 19 residues. The CDR3 DNA reads TGTGCCAGCAGCGCGCGGTTGAGTTCGGGACTAGCGGAATACAATGAGCAGTTCTTC. It translates to CASSARLSSGLAEYNEQFF. Using reference TRBV7-9 and TRBJ2-1 for the parts outside the CDR3, the full variable domain is DTGVSQNPRHKITKRGQNVTFRCDPISEHNRLYWYRQTLGQGPEFLTYFQNEAQLEKSRLLSDRFSAERPKGSFSTLEIQRTEQGDSAMYLCASSARLSSGLAEYNEQFFGPGTRLTVL.

V and J are TRBV5-6 and TRBJ2-2, with 7 bases lining up with TRBD1. This CDR3 comprises 16 residues. Germline trimming cut 3 bases from V and 1 base from J; bases unmatched to any gene: 6. CDR1 and CDR2 (germline): SGHDT, YYEEEE. In DNA, the CDR3 is TGTGCCAGCAGCTCGAGACAGGGATGGAACACCGGGGAGCTGTTTTTT. This encodes CASSSRQGWNTGELFF.

This rearrangement joins TRBV18 to TRBJ2-1; D remains ambiguous. This CDR3 has 13 residues. V was trimmed by 3 bases and J by 6 bases, leaving 9 bases between them. Per the germline V gene, CDR1 is KGHSH and CDR2 is LQKENI. Here the CDR3 DNA reads TGTGCCAGCTCACCCGAAACTCGCAATGAGCAGTTCTTC. It encodes CASSPETRNEQFF.

This chain uses TRBV28 with TRBJ1-2, with 10 bases that match TRBD1. The junction had 8 bases not matched to a gene; V was cut back by 5 bases and J by 2 bases. CDR3 size: 16 residues. Germline loops: CDR1 MDHEN, CDR2 SYDVKM. The CDR3 DNA reads TGTGCCAGCAGTGGGGACAGGGGAGGGCCAAACTATGGCTACACCTTC. Amino acid sequence: CASSGDRGGPNYGYTF.

Points on this clone: The same CDR3 is also encoded by other DNA sequences in this sample. The J gene is TRBJ2-7, the V gene TRBV6-1, with D possibly TRBD1 on 6 matching bases. The germline V gene encodes CDR1 MNHNS and CDR2 SASEGT. This CDR3 region has 12 residues. The V end lost 6 bases, the J end lost 4 bases, and 10 bases lay between the germline ends. CDR3 coding DNA: TGTGCCAGCAGCGGTACAGGGTACGAGCAGTACTTC. This sequence encodes CASSGTGYEQYF.

The chain uses TRBV2 and TRBJ1-6; D might be TRBD1 (6 bases). The germline V gene encodes CDR1 SNHLY and CDR2 FYNNEI. The CDR3 sequence is 14 residues long. Trimming took off 7 bases at V and 9 bases at J, with 16 bases between the two ends. CDR3 protein: CASILLLGGSPLHF. DNA for the CDR3: TGTGCCAGCATCCTTCTGTTAGGGGGTTCACCCCTCCACTTT.

This chain's CDR3 is CASSSVGTNEKLFF. The CDR3 nucleotides are TGTGCCAGCAGCAGTGTGGGCACTAATGAAAAACTGTTTTTT. The chain uses TRBV7-9 and TRBJ1-4; D ambiguous. The CDR3 is made up of 14 amino acids. The V end was cut by 5 bases, the J end by 2 bases, with 9 bases between. Germline CDR1 reads SEHNR; CDR2 reads FQNEAQ (reference sequence).

This rearrangement joins TRBV27 to TRBJ1-1; 7 positions agree with TRBD1. Germline V gene lookup returns CDR1 MNHEY and CDR2 SMNVEV (reference sequence). V lost 2 bases and J lost 5; bases outside the gene matches: 5. The CDR3 totals 14 residues. The CDR3 sequence: CASSLQGVGTEAFF. The CDR3 DNA follows: TGTGCCAGCAGTTTACAGGGGGTAGGTACTGAAGCTTTCTTT.

The chain is built from TRBV6-5 and TRBJ2-7; either TRBD1 or TRBD2 may fit D (6 bases each). V lost 0 bases and J 0 bases, leaving 9 bases between the germline ends. Germline CDR1 MNHEY, CDR2 SVGAGI. The CDR3 length is 15 residues. CDR3 in DNA: TGTGCCAGCAGTTACTCGTCGGGGGCCTCCTACGAGCAGTACTTC. It encodes CASSYSSGASYEQYF.

For this clone: Other DNA sequences within the sample encode an identical CDR3. The rearrangement links TRBV28 to TRBJ2-7; 8 bases line up with TRBD1. Germline V lookup: CDR1 MDHEN, CDR2 SYDVKM. The V gene end was trimmed by 6 bases and the J gene end by 4 bases; junction bases not matched to a gene: 8. The CDR3 sequence is 14 residues long. CDR3 sequence (DNA): TGTGCCAGCAGCCTCGGACAGGGAGGTTACGAGCAGTACTTC. Translation gives CASSLGQGGYEQYF. Filled out from reference TRBV28 and TRBJ2-7, the complete variable domain reads DVKVTQSSRYLVKRTGEKVFLECVQDMDHENMFWYRQDPGLGLRLIYFSYDVKMKEKGDIPEGYSVSREKKERFSLILESASTNQTSMYLCASSLGQGGYEQYFGPGTRLTVT.

Of note for this clone: This sample includes further DNA sequences coding for the same CDR3. The chain has TRBV5-4 and TRBJ2-7, with 9 nucleotides matching TRBD2. V lost 0 bases to trimming and J lost 4 bases; unmatched junction nucleotides: 2. Germline V gene lookup returns CDR1 SGHNT and CDR2 YYREEE (reference sequence). This CDR3 comprises 14 residues. CDR3 nucleotide sequence: TGTGCCAGCAGCTTGGGTAGCGGGGGTTACGAGCAGTACTTC. Translated: CASSLGSGGYEQYF.

The rearrangement uses TRBV11-2 and TRBJ1-1; a weak D match, TRBD1 (6 bases). V lost 1 base, J lost 3 bases, and 15 bases lay in between. CDR1 and CDR2 from the germline V gene are SGHAT and FQNNGV. CDR3 length: 16 amino acids. This chain's CDR3 is CASSLGLEGGDTEAFF. The DNA for the CDR3 is TGTGCCAGCAGCTTAGGGCTAGAAGGGGGGGACACTGAAGCTTTCTTT.

This chain links TRBV13 with TRBJ2-7, with D perhaps being TRBD1 or TRBD2 (7 bases each). This CDR3 has 15 amino acids. Germline V lookup: CDR1 PRHDT, CDR2 FYEKMQ (reference sequence). Trimming removed 5 bases from V and 4 bases from J, with 18 bases in between. CDR3 sequence (DNA): TGTGCCAGCAGCGCCGGGGGAGGGGGCGATTACGAGCAGTACTTC. This sequence encodes CASSAGGGGDYEQYF.

About this clone: The same CDR3 can be traced to other DNA sequences in this sample. This chain links TRBV18 with TRBJ2-7; possible D gene TRBD1, 6 bases. Per the germline V gene, CDR1 is KGHSH and CDR2 is LQKENI. V lost 3 bases and J lost 2, with 14 bases in between. The CDR3 consists of 15 residues. DNA for the CDR3: TGTGCCAGCTCACCGACCGACAGGAATCCCTACGAGCAGTACTTC. Amino acids: CASSPTDRNPYEQYF.

V and J are TRBV30 and TRBJ1-1; 9 bases are a match to TRBD1. The junction had 7 bases not matched to a gene; V was cut back by 0 bases and J by 8 bases. Germline loops: CDR1 GTSNPN, CDR2 SVGIG (reference sequence). This CDR3 has 14 residues. CDR3 residues: CAWSVKRDRAEAFF. CDR3 in DNA: TGTGCCTGGAGTGTTAAGAGGGACAGGGCCGAAGCTTTCTTT.

The chain links TRBV19 to TRBJ2-7; 9 positions agree with TRBD1. V was pared by 10 bases and J by 4 bases, with 11 bases of the junction left unmatched. CDR1 LNHDA and CDR2 SQIVND come from the germline V gene (reference sequence). CDR3 length: 14 amino acids. The CDR3 nucleotides read TGTGCCATTACCATGGGACAGGGCTATTACGAGCAGTACTTC. Its protein is CAITMGQGYYEQYF. The full variable domain, with the rest looked up from reference TRBV19 and TRBJ2-7, is DGGITQSPKYLFRKEGQNVTLSCEQNLNHDAMYWYRQDPGQGLRLIYYSQIVNDFQKGDIAEGYSVSREKKESFPLTVTSAQKNPTAFYLCAITMGQGYYEQYFGPGTRLTVT.

The CDR3 DNA reads TGTGCCAGCAGTCCAACAGCTTACACCGGGGAGCTGTTTTTT. It is translated as CASSPTAYTGELFF. This rearrangement joins TRBV6-5 to TRBJ2-2; no reliable D call. Germline loops: CDR1 MNHEY, CDR2 SVGAGI. Trimming shortened V by 5 bases and J by 3 bases, and 10 bases separated the two germline ends. The CDR3 covers 14 residues.

The gene calls are TRBV5-1 and TRBJ2-3, with no clear D. Germline V gene data show CDR1 as SGHRS and CDR2 as YFSETQ. V dropped 0 bases and J dropped 5 bases, with 4 bases sitting between them. This CDR3 has 12 residues. CDR3 DNA sequence: TGCGCCAGCAGCTTGGTAGGAGATACGCAGTATTTT. Its protein product is CASSLVGDTQYF.

The CDR3 loop is CASSLGGTDEAFF. In nucleotides, the CDR3 is TGTGCCAGCAGCCTCGGAGGGACCGACGAAGCTTTCTTT. The chain links TRBV5-6 to TRBJ1-1, with D perhaps TRBD1 (5 bases). V lost 4 bases and J lost 8, with 15 bases in between. This CDR3 is built from 13 residues. CDR1 is SGHDT and CDR2 is YYEEEE in the germline V gene.

The chain combines TRBV27 with TRBJ2-7, with a possible D match to TRBD1 (5 bases). The CDR3 is 13 amino acids. Germline V CDR1 and CDR2: MNHEY, SMNVEV (reference sequence). V was trimmed by 8 bases and J by 2 bases, leaving 13 bases between them. This CDR3 reads CASGTRVPYEQYF. The CDR3 DNA follows: TGTGCCAGCGGCACCAGGGTTCCCTACGAGCAGTACTTC.

This clone is a singleton in its sample. The rearrangement joins TRBV6-5 to TRBJ2-3; the D gene is possibly TRBD2 (6 bases). V lost 6 bases to trimming and J lost 6 bases, with 19 bases between them. The CDR3 is made up of 15 amino acids. Germline lookup yields CDR1 MNHEY and CDR2 SVGAGI. DNA for the CDR3: TGTGCCAGCAGCGGGACTTCTCTGACGTGGGATACGCAGTATTTT. Residues: CASSGTSLTWDTQYF.

The rearrangement joins TRBV19 to TRBJ1-1; D is ambiguous. The CDR3 spans 11 residues. V dropped 7 bases and J dropped 1 base, with 4 bases sitting between them. Germline lookup yields CDR1 LNHDA and CDR2 SQIVND (reference sequence). CDR3 DNA sequence: TGTGCCAGTATCGCGAACACTGAAGCTTTCTTT. This encodes CASIANTEAFF.